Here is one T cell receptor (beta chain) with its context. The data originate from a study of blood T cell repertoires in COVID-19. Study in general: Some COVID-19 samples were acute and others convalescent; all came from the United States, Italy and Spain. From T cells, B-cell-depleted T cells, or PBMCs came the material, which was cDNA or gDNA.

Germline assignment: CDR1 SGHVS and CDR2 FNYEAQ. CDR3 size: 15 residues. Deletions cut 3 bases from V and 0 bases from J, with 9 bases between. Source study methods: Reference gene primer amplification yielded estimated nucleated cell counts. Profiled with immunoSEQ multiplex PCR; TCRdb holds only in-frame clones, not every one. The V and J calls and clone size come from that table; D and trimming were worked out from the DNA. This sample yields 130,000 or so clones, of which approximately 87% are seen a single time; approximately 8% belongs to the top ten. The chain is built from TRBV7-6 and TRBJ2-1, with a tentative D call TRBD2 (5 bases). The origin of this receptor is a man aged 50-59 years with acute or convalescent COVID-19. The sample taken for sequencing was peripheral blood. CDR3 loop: CASSFGDVSYNEQFF. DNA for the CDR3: TGTGCCAGCAGCTTCGGGGATGTCTCCTACAATGAGCAGTTCTTC.